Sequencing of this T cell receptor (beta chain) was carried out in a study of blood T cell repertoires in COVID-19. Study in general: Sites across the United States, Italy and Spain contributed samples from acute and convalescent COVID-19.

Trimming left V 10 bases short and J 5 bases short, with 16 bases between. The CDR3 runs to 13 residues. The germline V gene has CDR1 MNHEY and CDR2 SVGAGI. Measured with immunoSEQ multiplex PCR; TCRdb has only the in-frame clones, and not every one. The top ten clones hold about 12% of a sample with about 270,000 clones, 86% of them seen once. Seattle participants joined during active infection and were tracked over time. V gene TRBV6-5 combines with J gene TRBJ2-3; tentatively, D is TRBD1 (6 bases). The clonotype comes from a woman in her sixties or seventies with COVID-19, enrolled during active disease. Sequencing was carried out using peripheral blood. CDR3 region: CATRQAVRDTQYF. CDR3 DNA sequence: TGTGCCACCCGACAGGCGGTTCGAGATACGCAGTATTTT.